The clone carrying this TCR beta chain has more than one count but fewer than ten. The sample belongs to a study of T-cell memory formation after mild COVID-19. TCRdb passed the 5' RACE reads through MiXCR, listing each CDR3 protein once. This table holds roughly 170,000 distinct CDR3 sequences, about 20% found once. Specimen: PBMCs or a T cell subset sorted from them (not recorded which). The TCR was taken from an adult woman who had mild COVID-19 (a few samples of this study predate the infection). Cell type and time point are not known.

The CDR3 region is CASSQETGEWVYEQYF. DNA of the CDR3: TGCGCCAGCAGCCAAGAGACGGGGGAGTGGGTCTACGAGCAGTACTTC. V and J are TRBV4-1 and TRBJ2-7; possible D gene TRBD2, 6 bases. CDR3 length: 16 amino acids. Germline values: CDR1 MGHRA, CDR2 YSYEKL. The V end was cut by 0 bases, the J end by 3 bases, with 15 bases between.